Detailed here is one TCR beta chain. No antigen is known for it. This specimen belongs to a study of beta chain features in type 1 diabetes. Overall study results and limits: Patients with Type 1 diabetes showed moderately but significantly shorter TCRB CDR3s in all four CD4+ subsets.

As every portion of the isolated RNA was reverse transcribed, the sequencing read expressed TCRB transcripts. Sequenced by immunoSEQ multiplex PCR; TCRdb stores in-frame clones only, minus some. Among hundreds of thousands of clones listed, 10% to 15% were seen once. The source material was naive CD4+ T cells from blood. The sequence came from a young man with type 1 diabetes.

CDR3 nucleotide sequence: TGTGCCAGCAGCACCGGACAGGGTGCAGATACGCAGTATTTT. It specifies CASSTGQGADTQYF. The chain couples TRBV9 to TRBJ2-3, with TRBD1 identical over 8 bases. V shed 4 bases, J shed 4 bases, and the junction held 5 bases outside the gene matches. Germline CDR1 and CDR2: SGDLS and YYNGEE. The CDR3 is made up of 14 amino acids.